This TCR beta chain stems from a study of brain T cells in children with intractable seizures. Study-level points and caveats: Absence of clones before surgery may stem from lower sequencing depth. HCMV serostatus was not known, and viral specificity came from CDR3 similarity only.

The table came from immunoSEQ multiplex PCR; TCRdb's copy has only in-frame clones and leaves some out. The sample lists 300,000 to 400,000 clones, over 85% occurring once. Stated time point: blood from clinic visit 5 months post-surgery; TSC patient then seizure free. The sequenced cases were selected for having the highest brain T cell transcript signatures. At least one anti-epileptic drug was given before surgery. Regarding this clone: Its antigen is currently unknown.

The CDR3 length is 13 residues. CDR1 is SGHNT, CDR2 YENEEA, per germline. V lost 1 base to trimming and J lost 5 bases, with 6 bases between them. The J gene is TRBJ1-3, the V gene TRBV11-3; D is unclear. This clonotype was obtained from a boy under two years old with tuberous sclerosis and intractable seizures. The material was peripheral blood, obtained around 5 months after surgery. The CDR3 sequence is CASSLGRRNTIYF. In DNA, the CDR3 is TGTGCCAGCAGCTTAGGGAGACGAAACACCATATATTTT.